What follows are 3 T cell receptor beta chains derived from one specimen sequenced in a study of spatial heterogeneity in lung cancer. TCRdb reprocessed the 5' RACE reads via MiXCR and lists one record per CDR3 protein. Of some 1,000 distinct CDR3 sequences listed, roughly 27% are singletons. Regarding time point: sample taken at primary tumor resection. Whole RNA, which was extracted from tumor, nontumor lung tissue or frozen PBMC, was sequenced without any cell sorting. The sample here was PBMCs, taken at surgery. The source is a female donor with early-stage non-small cell lung cancer.

Details on this clonotype: This beta chain lies outside the target of a library built for alpha chains; its clone size means little. DNA of the CDR3: TGTGCCACCAGCAGTTCCAGCAATGAGCAGTTCTTC. Protein product: CATSSSSNEQFF. The chain carries TRBV15 and TRBJ2-1; D gene uncertain. The V end was cut by 3 bases, the J end by 6 bases, with 6 bases between. The CDR3 loop spans 12 amino acids. The germline V gene has CDR1 LNHNV and CDR2 YYDKDF (reference sequence).

As regards this clonotype: Because the CDR3 is missing its conserved closing phenylalanine or tryptophan, this is likely a read error. Within a library made for alpha chains, this beta chain is off target, and its count is uninformative. This rearrangement joins TRBV15 to TRBJ2-3, with D possibly being TRBD2 (5 bases). Trimming cost V 5 bases and J 8 bases, with 8 bases left between them. The CDR3 contains 11 residues. The germline CDR1 and CDR2 sequences are LNHNV and YYDKDF (reference sequence). CDR3: CATSPGITQYL. The CDR3, as DNA: TGTGCCACCAGCCCGGGGATTACGCAGTATTTG.

Details on this clonotype: Little can be read into the size of this beta chain, an off-target read in a library designed for alpha chains. This rearrangement joins TRBV20-1 to TRBJ2-5; TRBD2 matches 9 bases. V shed 3 bases, J shed 4 bases, and the junction held 3 bases outside the gene matches. CDR3 size: 13 residues. Germline values: CDR1 DFQATT, CDR2 SNEGSKA (reference sequence). The CDR3 bases are TGCAGTGCTAGGCGGGAGGGGGTAGAGACCCAGTACTTC. This gives the protein CSARREGVETQYF.